This note documents a single T cell receptor (beta chain) sequence. This CDR3 comprises 18 residues. CDR1 is KGHSH and CDR2 is LQKENI in the germline V gene. The J segment lost 5 bases and the V segment lost 0 bases, leaving 10 bases of the junction unmatched. This entry belongs to a study of neoadjuvant nivolumab and ipilimumab in lung cancer. Produced via immunoSEQ multiplex PCR; TCRdb's table is partial and in-frame only. This sample has tens of thousands of clones, with 85% to 90% found just once. This sample comprised blood, obtained before neoadjuvant nivolumab, alone or with ipilimumab. The source is an adult with non-small cell lung cancer. Some clones in this sample may be carry-over from other donors' samples. This chain links TRBV18 with TRBJ2-3; TRBD2 matches 11 bases. The CDR3 spells CASSPPTVAGGYRDTQYF. In nucleotides, the CDR3 is TGTGCCAGCTCACCACCGACGGTAGCGGGAGGGTATCGAGATACGCAGTATTTT.